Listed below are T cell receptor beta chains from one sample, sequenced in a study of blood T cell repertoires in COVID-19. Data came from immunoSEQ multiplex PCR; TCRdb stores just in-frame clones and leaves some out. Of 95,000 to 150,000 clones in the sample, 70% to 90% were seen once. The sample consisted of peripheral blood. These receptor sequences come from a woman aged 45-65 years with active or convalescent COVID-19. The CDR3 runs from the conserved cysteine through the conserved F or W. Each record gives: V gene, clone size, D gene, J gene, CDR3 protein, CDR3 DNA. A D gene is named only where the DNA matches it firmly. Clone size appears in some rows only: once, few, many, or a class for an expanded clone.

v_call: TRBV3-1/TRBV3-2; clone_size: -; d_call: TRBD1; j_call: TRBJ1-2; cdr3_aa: CASSQSRQGGYTF; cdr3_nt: TGTGCCAGCAGCCAATCTCGACAGGGAGGCTACACCTTC
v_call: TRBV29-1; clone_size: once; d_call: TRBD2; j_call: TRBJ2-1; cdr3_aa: CSVKGLAGVNEQFF; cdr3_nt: TGCAGCGTTAAGGGACTAGCGGGAGTCAATGAGCAGTTCTTC
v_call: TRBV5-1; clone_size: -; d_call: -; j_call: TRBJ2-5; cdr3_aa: CASSMDSLETQYF; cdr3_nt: TGCGCCAGCAGCATGGACTCTCTGGAGACCCAGTACTTC
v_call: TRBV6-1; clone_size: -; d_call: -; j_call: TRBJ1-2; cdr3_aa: CASSEAQGLSDYGYTF; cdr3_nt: TGTGCCAGCAGTGAAGCTCAGGGGCTCTCCGACTATGGCTACACCTTC
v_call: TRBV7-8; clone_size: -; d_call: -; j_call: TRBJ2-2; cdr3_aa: CASSDLVRIAKNTGELFF; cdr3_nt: TGTGCCAGCAGCGACCTGGTCCGGATAGCAAAGAACACCGGGGAGCTGTTTTTT
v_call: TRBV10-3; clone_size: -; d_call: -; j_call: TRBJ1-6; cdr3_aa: CATGEVNSPLHF; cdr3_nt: TGTGCCACCGGGGAGGTAAATTCACCCCTCCACTTT
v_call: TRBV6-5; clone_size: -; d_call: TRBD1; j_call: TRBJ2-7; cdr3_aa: CASSRTGGGYEQYF; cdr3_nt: TGTGCCAGCAGTCGGACAGGGGGTGGGTACGAGCAGTACTTC
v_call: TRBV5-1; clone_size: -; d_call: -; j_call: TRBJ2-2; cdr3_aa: CASSIGHDRTGELFF; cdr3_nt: TGCGCCAGCAGCATCGGACACGACCGAACCGGGGAGCTGTTTTTT
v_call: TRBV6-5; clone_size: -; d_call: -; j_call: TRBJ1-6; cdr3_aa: CASSYRGESSPLHF; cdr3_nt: TGTGCCAGCAGTTACCGGGGGGAGAGTTCACCCCTCCACTTT
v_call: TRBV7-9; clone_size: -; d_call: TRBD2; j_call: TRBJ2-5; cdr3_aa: CALLVAGVRETQYF; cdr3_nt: TGTGCCCTCTTGGTAGCGGGAGTTAGGGAGACCCAGTACTTC
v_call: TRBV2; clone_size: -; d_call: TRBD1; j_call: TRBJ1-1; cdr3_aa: CASSQGVSTEAFF; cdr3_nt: TGTGCCAGCTCCCAGGGGGTGTCGACTGAAGCTTTCTTT
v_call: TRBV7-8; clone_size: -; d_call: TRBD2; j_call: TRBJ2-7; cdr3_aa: CASSLAGFVAGDTYEQYF; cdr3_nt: TGTGCCAGCAGCTTAGCAGGTTTTGTAGCGGGAGATACCTACGAGCAGTACTTC
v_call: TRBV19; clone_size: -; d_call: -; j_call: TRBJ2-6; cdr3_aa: CASSISAQGVLSGANVLTF; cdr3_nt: TGTGCCAGTAGTATATCGGCACAGGGTGTACTATCTGGGGCCAACGTCCTGACTTTC
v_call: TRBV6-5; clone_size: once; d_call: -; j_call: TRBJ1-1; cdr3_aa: CASTLVPQGEAFF; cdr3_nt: TGTGCCAGCACCCTGGTCCCCCAGGGGGAAGCTTTCTTT
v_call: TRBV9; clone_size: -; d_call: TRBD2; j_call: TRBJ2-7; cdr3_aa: CASSVEAGVGYEQYF; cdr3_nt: TGTGCCAGCAGCGTAGAGGCGGGAGTAGGGTACGAGCAGTACTTC
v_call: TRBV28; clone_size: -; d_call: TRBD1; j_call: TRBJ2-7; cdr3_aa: CASGPTGEVDEQYF; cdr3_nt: TGTGCCAGCGGCCCGACAGGGGAGGTAGACGAGCAGTACTTC
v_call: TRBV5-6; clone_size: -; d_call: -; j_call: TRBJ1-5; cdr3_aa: CASSRGRNLNQPQHF; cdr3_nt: TGTGCCAGCAGCCGCGGGAGAAACCTCAATCAGCCCCAGCATTTT
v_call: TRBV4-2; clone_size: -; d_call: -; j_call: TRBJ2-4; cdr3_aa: CASSQEKTIAKNIQYF; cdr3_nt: TGTGCCAGCAGCCAAGAGAAGACTATAGCCAAAAACATTCAGTACTTC
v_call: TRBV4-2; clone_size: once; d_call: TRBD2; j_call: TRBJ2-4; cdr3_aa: CASSQTGTRRDIQYF; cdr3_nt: TGTGCCAGCAGCCAGACCGGGACTAGAAGGGACATTCAGTACTTC
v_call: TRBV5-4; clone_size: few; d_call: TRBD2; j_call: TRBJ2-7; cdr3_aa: CASSGTSGYEQYF; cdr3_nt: TGTGCCAGCAGCGGGACTAGCGGGTACGAGCAGTACTTC
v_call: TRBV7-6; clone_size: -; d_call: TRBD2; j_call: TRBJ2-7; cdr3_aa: CASSSNLGLEGLYEQYF; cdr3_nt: TGTGCCAGCAGCTCGAACCTAGGACTAGAGGGACTCTACGAGCAGTACTTC
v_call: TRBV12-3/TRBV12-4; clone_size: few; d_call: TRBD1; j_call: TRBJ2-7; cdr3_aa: CASSPTGSYEQYF; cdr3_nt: TGTGCCAGCAGTCCGACAGGGTCCTACGAGCAGTACTTC
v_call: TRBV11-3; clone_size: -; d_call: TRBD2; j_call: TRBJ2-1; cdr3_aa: CASSLAGTRNEQFF; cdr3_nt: TGTGCCAGCAGCTTAGCCGGGACTAGGAATGAGCAGTTCTTC
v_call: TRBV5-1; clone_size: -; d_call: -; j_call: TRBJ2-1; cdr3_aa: CASGKQGSYNEQFF; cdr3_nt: TGCGCCAGCGGAAAACAGGGTTCCTACAATGAGCAGTTCTTC
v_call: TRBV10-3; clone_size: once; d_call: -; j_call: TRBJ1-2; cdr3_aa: CAISAAQGVYYGYTF; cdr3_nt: TGTGCCATCAGTGCCGCACAGGGAGTCTACTATGGCTACACCTTC
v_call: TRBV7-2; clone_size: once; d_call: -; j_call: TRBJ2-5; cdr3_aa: CASSLAEVLSSQYF; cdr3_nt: TGTGCCAGCAGCTTAGCGGAGGTCCTTAGTTCCCAGTACTTC
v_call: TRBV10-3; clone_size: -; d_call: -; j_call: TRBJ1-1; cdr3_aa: CASRPNPGGINTEAFF; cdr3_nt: TGTGCCTCCCGTCCCAACCCCGGGGGAATTAACACTGAAGCTTTCTTT
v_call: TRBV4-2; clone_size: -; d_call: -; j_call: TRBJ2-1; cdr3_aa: CASSPVGAGSNEQFF; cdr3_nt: TGTGCCAGCAGCCCTGTGGGGGCAGGGAGCAATGAGCAGTTCTTC
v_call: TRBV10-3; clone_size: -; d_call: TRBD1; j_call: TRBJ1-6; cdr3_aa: CAIRRDRGWENSPLHF; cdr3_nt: TGTGCCATCCGCCGGGACAGGGGGTGGGAGAATTCACCCCTCCACTTT
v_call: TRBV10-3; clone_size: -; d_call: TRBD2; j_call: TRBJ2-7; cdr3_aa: CAISDPGTSGRGGPYEQYF; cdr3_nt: TGTGCCATCAGTGATCCCGGGACTAGCGGGAGGGGGGGGCCCTACGAGCAGTACTTC
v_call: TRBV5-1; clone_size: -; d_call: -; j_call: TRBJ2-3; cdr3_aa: CASREGLTTDTQYF; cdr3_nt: TGCGCCAGCAGGGAGGGGCTGACTACAGATACGCAGTATTTT
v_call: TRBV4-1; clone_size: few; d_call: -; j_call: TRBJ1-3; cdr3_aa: CASSQGPRGSGNTIYF; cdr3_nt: TGCGCCAGCAGCCAAGGCCCCCGGGGGTCAGGAAACACCATATATTTT
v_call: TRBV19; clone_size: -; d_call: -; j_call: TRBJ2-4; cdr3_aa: CASSSSGAQNIQYF; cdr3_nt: TGTGCCAGTAGTAGTTCAGGGGCCCAAAACATTCAGTACTTC
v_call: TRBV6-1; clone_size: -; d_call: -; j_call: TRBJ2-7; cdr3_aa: CASSEDRSRAEYF; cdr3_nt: TGTGCCAGCAGTGAAGATCGGTCCAGGGCGGAGTACTTC
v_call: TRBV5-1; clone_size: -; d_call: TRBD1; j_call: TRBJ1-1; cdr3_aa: CASSLDGGRGYTEAFF; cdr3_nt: TGCGCCAGCAGCTTGGATGGGGGCAGGGGGTACACTGAAGCTTTCTTT
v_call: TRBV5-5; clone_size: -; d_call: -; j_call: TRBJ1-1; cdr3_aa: CASSKDFNTEAFF; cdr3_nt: TGTGCCAGCTCAAAGGACTTTAACACTGAAGCTTTCTTT
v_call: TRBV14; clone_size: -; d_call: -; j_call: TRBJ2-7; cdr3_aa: CASSPQGYSYEQYF; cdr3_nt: TGTGCCAGCAGCCCTCAGGGTTATTCCTACGAGCAGTACTTC
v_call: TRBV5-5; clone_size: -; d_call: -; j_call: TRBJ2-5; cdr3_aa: CASSRSPGTRGETQYF; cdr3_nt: TGTGCCAGCAGCCGGAGCCCCGGGACACGAGGGGAGACCCAGTACTTC
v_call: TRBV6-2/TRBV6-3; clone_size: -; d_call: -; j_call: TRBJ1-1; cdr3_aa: CASSYGPSVTEAFF; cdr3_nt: TGTGCCAGCAGTTACGGGCCGTCGGTGACTGAAGCTTTCTTT
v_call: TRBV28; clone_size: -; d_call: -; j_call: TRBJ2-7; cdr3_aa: CASSLSSLYEQYF; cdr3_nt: TGTGCCAGCAGCCTATCTAGCTTATACGAGCAGTACTTC
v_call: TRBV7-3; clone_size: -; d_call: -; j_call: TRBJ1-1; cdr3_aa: CASSLTGVNTEAFF; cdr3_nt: TGTGCCAGCAGCTTAACAGGGGTGAACACTGAAGCTTTCTTT
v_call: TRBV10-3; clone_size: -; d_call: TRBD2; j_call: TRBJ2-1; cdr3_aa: CAIRISGSSYNEQFF; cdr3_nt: TGTGCCATCAGAATTAGCGGGAGCTCCTACAATGAGCAGTTCTTC
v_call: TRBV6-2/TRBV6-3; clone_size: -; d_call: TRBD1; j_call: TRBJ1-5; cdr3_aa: CASSPSGTGRRTQPQHF; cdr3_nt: TGTGCCAGCAGTCCCTCCGGGACAGGGCGAAGAACCCAGCCCCAGCATTTT
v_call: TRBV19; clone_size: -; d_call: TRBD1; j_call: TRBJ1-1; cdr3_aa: CASTHRGQGLDTEAFF; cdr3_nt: TGTGCCAGTACTCATCGGGGACAGGGTCTGGACACTGAAGCTTTCTTT
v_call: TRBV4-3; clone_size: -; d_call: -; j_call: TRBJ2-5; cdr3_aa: CPSSQEGEGRVGGYQETQYF; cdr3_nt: TGCCCCAGCAGCCAAGAAGGGGAAGGGAGGGTAGGGGGGTACCAAGAGACCCAGTACTTC
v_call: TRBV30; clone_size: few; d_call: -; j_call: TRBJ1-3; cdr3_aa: CAWSGIDLDTIYF; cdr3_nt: TGTGCCTGGAGTGGAATTGACCTAGACACCATATATTTT
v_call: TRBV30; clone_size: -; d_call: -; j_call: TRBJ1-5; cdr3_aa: CAWSERPTGYSNQPQHF; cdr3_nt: TGTGCCTGGAGTGAACGGCCCACAGGCTATAGCAATCAGCCCCAGCATTTT
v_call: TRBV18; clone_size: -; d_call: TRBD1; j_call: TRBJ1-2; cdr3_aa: CASSPNRQGDYGYTF; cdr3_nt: TGTGCCAGCTCACCGAATCGACAGGGCGACTATGGCTACACCTTC
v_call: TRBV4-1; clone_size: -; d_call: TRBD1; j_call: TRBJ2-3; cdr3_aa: CASSQGSFRGTTDTQYF; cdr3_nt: TGCGCCAGCAGCCAGGGGTCTTTCAGGGGGACCACAGATACGCAGTATTTT
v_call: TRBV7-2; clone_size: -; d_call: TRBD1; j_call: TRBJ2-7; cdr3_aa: CASRKGAGGVYEQYF; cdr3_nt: TGTGCCAGCAGAAAAGGCGCAGGGGGCGTCTACGAGCAGTACTTC
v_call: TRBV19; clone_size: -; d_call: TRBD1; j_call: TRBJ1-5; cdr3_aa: CASSMTGVLQPQHF; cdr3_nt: TGTGCCAGTAGTATGACAGGGGTGTTGCAGCCCCAGCATTTT
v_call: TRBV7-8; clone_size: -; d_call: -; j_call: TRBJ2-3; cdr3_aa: CASSLVHGRGWGIASTDTQYF; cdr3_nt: TGTGCCAGCAGCTTAGTTCACGGGAGAGGTTGGGGGATCGCTAGCACAGATACGCAGTATTTT
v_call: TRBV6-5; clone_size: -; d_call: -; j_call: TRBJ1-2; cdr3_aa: CASSYDRENYGYTF; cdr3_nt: TGTGCCAGCAGTTACGACAGAGAGAACTATGGCTACACCTTC
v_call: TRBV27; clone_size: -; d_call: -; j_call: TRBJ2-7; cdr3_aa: CASSLKPSGFEQYF; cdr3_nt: TGTGCCAGCAGTTTAAAGCCGTCAGGTTTCGAGCAGTACTTC
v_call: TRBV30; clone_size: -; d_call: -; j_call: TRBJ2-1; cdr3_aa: CAWRDTRSTEQFF; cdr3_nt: TGTGCCTGGAGAGATACTAGAAGCACTGAGCAGTTCTTC
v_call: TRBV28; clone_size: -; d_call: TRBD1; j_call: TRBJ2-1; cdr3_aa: CASSLWDRGYNEQFF; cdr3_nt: TGTGCCAGCAGTTTATGGGACAGGGGTTACAATGAGCAGTTCTTC
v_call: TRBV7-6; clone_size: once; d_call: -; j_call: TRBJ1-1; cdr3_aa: CASSSGARGNTEAFF; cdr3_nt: TGTGCCAGCAGCTCAGGCGCCAGGGGAAACACTGAAGCTTTCTTT